This TCR beta chain appears in the sequencing data of a study of beta chain features in type 1 diabetes. Trimming removed 3 bases from V and 5 bases from J, with 11 bases in between. Germline V gives CDR1 SGHAT, CDR2 FQDESV (reference sequence). The CDR3 runs to 14 residues. Findings and caveats of the study: The similarity of naive, central memory and Treg TCRB repertoires appeared greater among patients than among healthy donors.

Details on this clone: What it binds is not known.

Expressed TCRB transcripts got sequenced, as all isolated RNA was reverse transcribed. Repertoires were generated with immunoSEQ multiplex PCR, while TCRdb's copy carries only in-frame clones and drops some. The sample includes roughly 140,000 clones, roughly 7.2% seen only once; the top ten take approximately 1.4%. Sequencing was done on a sample of central memory CD4+ T cells from blood. The chain employs TRBV11-1 and TRBJ2-1, with D hard to call. The TCR originated in a woman between 25 and 40 years old in good health. In nucleotides, the CDR3 is TGTGCCAGCAGCTTGAGACTCCTAGACAATGAGCAGTTCTTC. This codes for CASSLRLLDNEQFF. Complete variable domain (other parts from reference TRBV11-1 and TRBJ2-1): EAEVAQSPRYKITEKSQAVAFWCDPISGHATLYWYRQILGQGPELLVQFQDESVVDDSQLPKDRFSAERLKGVDSTLKIQPAELGDSAMYLCASSLRLLDNEQFFGPGTRLTVL.